This paragraph reports one T cell receptor (beta chain). Its target is not known. This entry comes from a study of T cell clonotyping in hematopoietic cell transplantation. Whole-study context: Recipient samples before transplant were obtained post-cytoreduction. Study outcomes and limitations: Pathologically expanded recipient clonotypes increased progressively from day 30 to day 180 as diversity fell.

The V and J ends lost 3 bases and 3 bases, in that order; junction bases with no gene match: 9. This CDR3 has 17 residues. CDR1 is KGHSH, CDR2 LQKENI, per germline. Method: immunoSEQ multiplex PCR; TCRdb's copy keeps in-frame clones and lacks some. The sample comprises some 5,500 clones, approximately 81% of which are singletons, and 3.5% to 4.5% rests with the top ten. Regarding time point: recipient sample about 28 days before transplant, after cytoreduction. The TCR comes from a man aged 60-69 years with acute myeloid leukemia. Some clones in this sample may be carry-over from other donors' samples. Here the sequenced sample was peripheral blood mononuclear cells, taken before stem cell transplant. The chain links TRBV18 to TRBJ2-7, with 12 bases aligning to TRBD2. CDR3: CASSPLSGLAGFYEQYF. DNA of the CDR3: TGTGCCAGCTCACCCTTGTCAGGACTAGCGGGATTCTACGAGCAGTACTTC.